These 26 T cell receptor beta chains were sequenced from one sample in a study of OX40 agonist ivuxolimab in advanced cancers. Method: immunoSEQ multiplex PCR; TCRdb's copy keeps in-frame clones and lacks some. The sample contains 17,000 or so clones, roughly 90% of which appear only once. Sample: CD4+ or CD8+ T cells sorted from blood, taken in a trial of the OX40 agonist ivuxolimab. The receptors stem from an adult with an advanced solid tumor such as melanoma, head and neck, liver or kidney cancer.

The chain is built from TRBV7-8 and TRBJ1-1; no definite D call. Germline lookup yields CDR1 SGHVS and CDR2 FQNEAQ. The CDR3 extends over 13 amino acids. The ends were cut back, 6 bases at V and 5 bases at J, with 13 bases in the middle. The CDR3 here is CASSPSLITEAFF. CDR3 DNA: TGTGCCAGCAGTCCCTCGCTCATTACTGAAGCTTTCTTT.

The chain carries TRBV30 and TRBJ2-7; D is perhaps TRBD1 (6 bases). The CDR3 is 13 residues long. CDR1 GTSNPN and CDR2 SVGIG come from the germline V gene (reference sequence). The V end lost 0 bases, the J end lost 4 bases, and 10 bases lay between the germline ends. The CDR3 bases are TGTGCCTGGAGTGTAGGCAGGGGTTACGAGCAGTACTTC. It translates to CAWSVGRGYEQYF.

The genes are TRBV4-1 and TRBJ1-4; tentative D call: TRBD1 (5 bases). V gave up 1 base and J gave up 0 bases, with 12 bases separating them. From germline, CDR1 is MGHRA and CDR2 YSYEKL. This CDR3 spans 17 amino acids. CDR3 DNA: TGCGCCAGCAGCCAAGGGAGGGGCCCATCAACTAATGAAAAACTGTTTTTT. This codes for CASSQGRGPSTNEKLFF.

CDR3 coding DNA: TGTGCCAGCAGTTTACTAGCGGCCCAAGAGACCCAGTACTTC. It encodes CASSLLAAQETQYF. The J gene is TRBJ2-5, the V gene TRBV6-5; 8 bases line up with TRBD2. The length of the CDR3 is 14 residues. Per germline, CDR1 MNHEY and CDR2 SVGAGI. Trimming took 4 bases from V and 1 from J; bases not matched to a gene: 2.

As DNA, the CDR3 is TGTGCCAGCAGCTTAGCGGTTAGGTTGGAGACCCAGTACTTC. Amino acids: CASSLAVRLETQYF. V gene TRBV7-6 combines with J gene TRBJ2-5, with no clear D. This CDR3 spans 14 amino acids. CDR1 and CDR2 (germline): SGHVS, FNYEAQ. The V and J ends lost 0 bases and 5 bases respectively, with 10 bases between them. Full variable domain (rest looked up from reference TRBV7-6 and TRBJ2-5): GAGVSQSPRYKVTKRGQDVALRCDPISGHVSLYWYRQALGQGPEFLTYFNYEAQQDKSGLPNDRFSAERPEGSISTLTIQRTEQRDSAMYRCASSLAVRLETQYFGPGTRLLVL.

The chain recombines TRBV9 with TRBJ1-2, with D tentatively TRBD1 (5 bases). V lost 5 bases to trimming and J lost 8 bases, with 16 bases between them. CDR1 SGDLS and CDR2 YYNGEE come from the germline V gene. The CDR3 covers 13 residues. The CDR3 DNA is TGTGCCAGCAGTCGGGGGAGGGGAGGCGGCTACACCTTC. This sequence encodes CASSRGRGGGYTF.

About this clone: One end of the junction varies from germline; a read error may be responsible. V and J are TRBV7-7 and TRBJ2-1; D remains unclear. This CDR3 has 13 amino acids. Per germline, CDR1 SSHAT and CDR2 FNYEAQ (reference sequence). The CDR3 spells CASSLAPNNEQFF. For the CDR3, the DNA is TGTGCTAGCAGCTTAGCTCCGAACAATGAGCAGTTCTTC.

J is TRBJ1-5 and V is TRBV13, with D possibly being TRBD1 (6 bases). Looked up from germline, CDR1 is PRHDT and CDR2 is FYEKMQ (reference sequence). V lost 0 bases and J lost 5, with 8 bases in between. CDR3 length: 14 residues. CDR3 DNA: TGTGCCAGCAGCTTAGGGAGGGGGGATCAGCCCCAGCATTTT. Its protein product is CASSLGRGDQPQHF.

The CDR3 here is CASSDGQGLAWGYTF. The CDR3 DNA follows: TGTGCCAGCAGTGATGGACAGGGGCTCGCTTGGGGCTACACCTTC. V and J are TRBV6-1 and TRBJ1-2; 9 nucleotides match TRBD1. The junction had 10 bases not matched to a gene; V was cut back by 3 bases and J by 8 bases. The CDR3 is made up of 15 amino acids. Germline V CDR1 and CDR2: MNHNS, SASEGT.

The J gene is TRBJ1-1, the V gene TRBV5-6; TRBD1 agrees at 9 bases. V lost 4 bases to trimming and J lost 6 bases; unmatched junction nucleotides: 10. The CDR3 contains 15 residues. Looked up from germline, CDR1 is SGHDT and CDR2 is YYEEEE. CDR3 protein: CASSLGRTGDPEAFF. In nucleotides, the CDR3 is TGTGCCAGCAGCCTGGGGCGGACAGGGGACCCTGAAGCTTTCTTT.

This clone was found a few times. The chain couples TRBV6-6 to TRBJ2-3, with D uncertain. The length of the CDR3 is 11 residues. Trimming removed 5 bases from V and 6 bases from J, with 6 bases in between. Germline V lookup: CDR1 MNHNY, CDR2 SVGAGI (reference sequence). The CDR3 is CASSQRDTQYF. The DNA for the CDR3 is TGTGCCAGCAGTCAGAGGGATACGCAGTATTTT.

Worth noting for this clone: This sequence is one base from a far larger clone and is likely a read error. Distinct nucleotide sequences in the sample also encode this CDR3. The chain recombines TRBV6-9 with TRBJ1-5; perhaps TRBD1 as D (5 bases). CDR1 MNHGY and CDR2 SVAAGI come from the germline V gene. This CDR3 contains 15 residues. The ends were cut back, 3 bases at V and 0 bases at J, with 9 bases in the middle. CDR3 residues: CASSYSGGSNQPQHF. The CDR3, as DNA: TGTGCCAGCAGTTACTCGGGGGGTAGCAATCAGCCCCAGCATTTT.

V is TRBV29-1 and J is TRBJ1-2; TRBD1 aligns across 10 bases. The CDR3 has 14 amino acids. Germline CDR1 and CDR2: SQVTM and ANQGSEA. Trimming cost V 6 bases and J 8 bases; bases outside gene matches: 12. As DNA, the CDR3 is TGCAGCGTCGCCGGGACAGGGGACCAGGCCGGCTACACCTTC. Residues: CSVAGTGDQAGYTF.

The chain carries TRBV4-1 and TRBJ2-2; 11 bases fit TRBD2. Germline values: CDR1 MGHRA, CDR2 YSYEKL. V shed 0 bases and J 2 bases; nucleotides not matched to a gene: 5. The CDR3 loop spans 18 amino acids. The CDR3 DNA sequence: TGCGCCAGCAGCCAAGATCTAGGGACTAGCGGTAACACCGGGGAGCTGTTTTTT. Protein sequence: CASSQDLGTSGNTGELFF.

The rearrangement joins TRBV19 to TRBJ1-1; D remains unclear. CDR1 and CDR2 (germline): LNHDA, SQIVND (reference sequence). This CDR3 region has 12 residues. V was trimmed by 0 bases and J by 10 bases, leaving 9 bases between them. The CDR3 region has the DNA TGTGCCAGTAGTATAGATCAAAGGCGAGCTTTCTTT. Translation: CASSIDQRRAFF.

The CDR3 region is CASSGYAGTNEKLFF. DNA of the CDR3: TGTGCCAGTAGTGGTTATGCGGGGACTAATGAAAAACTGTTTTTT. The V gene is TRBV19, the J gene TRBJ1-4; no firm D call. The CDR3 consists of 15 residues. Trimming stripped 5 bases from V and 2 bases from J, with 12 bases between. Germline-derived CDR1 and CDR2 are LNHDA and SQIVND (reference sequence).

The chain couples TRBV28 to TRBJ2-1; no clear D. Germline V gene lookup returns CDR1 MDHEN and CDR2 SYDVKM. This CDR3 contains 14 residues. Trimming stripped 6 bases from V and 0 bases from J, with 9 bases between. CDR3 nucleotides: TGTGCCAGCAGGGTCCTTAGCTCCTACAATGAGCAGTTCTTC. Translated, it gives CASRVLSSYNEQFF.

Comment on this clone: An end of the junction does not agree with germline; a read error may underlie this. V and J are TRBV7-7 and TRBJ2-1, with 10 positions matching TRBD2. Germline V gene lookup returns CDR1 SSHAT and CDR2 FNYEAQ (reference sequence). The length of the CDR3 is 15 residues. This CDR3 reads CASSFGLADYNEQFF. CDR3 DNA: TGTGCTAGCAGCTTTGGACTAGCGGATTACAATGAGCAGTTCTTC. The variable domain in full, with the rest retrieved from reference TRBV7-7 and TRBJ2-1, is GAGVSQSPRYKVTKRGQDVTLRCDPISSHATLYWYQQALGQGPEFLTYFNYEAQPDKSGLPSDRFSAERPEGSISTLTIQRTEQRDSAMYRCASSFGLADYNEQFFGPGTRLTVL.

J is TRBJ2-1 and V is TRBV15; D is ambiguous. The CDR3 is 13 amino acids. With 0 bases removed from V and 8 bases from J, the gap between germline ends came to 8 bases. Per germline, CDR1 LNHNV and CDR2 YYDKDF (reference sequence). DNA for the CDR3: TGTGCCACCAGCAGAGAAGCTTGGGATGAGCAGTTCTTC. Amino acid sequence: CATSREAWDEQFF.

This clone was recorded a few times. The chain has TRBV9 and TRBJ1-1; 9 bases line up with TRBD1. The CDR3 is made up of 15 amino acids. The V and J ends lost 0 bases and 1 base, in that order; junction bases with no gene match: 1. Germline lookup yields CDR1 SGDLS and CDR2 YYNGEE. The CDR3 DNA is TGTGCCAGCAGCGTAGAGGACAGGGGGAACACTGAAGCTTTCTTT. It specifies CASSVEDRGNTEAFF.

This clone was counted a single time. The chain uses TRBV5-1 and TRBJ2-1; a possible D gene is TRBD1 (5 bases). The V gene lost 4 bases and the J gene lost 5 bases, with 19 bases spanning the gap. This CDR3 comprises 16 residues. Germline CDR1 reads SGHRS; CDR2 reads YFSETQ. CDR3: CASSPRGQGRDNEQFF. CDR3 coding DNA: TGCGCCAGCAGCCCTCGAGGACAAGGAAGGGACAATGAGCAGTTCTTC.

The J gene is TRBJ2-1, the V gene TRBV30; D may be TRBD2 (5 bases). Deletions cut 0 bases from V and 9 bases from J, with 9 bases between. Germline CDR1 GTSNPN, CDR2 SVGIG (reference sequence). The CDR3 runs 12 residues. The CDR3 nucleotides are TGTGCCTGGAGTGTATTTGGAGGTGAGCAGTTCTTC. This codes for CAWSVFGGEQFF.

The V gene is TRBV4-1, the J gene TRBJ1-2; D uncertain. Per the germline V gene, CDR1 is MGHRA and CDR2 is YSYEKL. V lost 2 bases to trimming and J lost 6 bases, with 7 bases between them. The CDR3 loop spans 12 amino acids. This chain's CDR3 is CASSQPRDGYTF. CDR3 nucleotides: TGCGCCAGCAGCCAACCGCGAGATGGCTACACCTTC.

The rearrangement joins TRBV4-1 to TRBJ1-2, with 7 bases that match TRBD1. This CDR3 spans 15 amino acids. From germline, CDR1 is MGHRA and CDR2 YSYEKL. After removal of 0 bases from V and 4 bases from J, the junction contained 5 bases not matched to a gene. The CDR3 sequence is CASSQDSQGIYGYTF. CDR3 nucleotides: TGCGCCAGCAGCCAAGACTCACAGGGGATCTATGGCTACACCTTC.

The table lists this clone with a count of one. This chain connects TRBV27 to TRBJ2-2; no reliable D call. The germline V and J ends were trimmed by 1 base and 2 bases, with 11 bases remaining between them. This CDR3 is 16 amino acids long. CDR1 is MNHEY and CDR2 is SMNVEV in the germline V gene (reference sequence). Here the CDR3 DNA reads TGTGCCAGCAGTTTATACGGTGGGGTAAACACCGGGGAGCTGTTTTTT. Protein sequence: CASSLYGGVNTGELFF.

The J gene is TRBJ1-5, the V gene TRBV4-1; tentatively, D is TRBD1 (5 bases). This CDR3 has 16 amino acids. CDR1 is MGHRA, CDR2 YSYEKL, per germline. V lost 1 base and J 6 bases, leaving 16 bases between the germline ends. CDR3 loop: CASSQGWSRETQPQHF. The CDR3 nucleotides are TGCGCCAGCAGCCAAGGTTGGTCCAGGGAAACTCAGCCCCAGCATTTT.